Listed below are T cell receptor beta chains from one sample, sequenced in a study of T cells in Graves' hyperthyroidism and ophthalmopathy. Each CDR3 protein gets one entry after TCRdb re-called the multiplex PCR reads with MiXCR. The sample lists roughly 300,000 distinct CDR3 sequences; approximately 26% were seen once. Sequenced: blood. The source is a middle-aged man with Graves' hyperthyroidism that later progressed to Graves' ophthalmopathy. Each CDR3 is given with its conserved first and last residue. A D gene is named only where the DNA matches it firmly. Clone size is shown for a subset of rows, as once, few, many or a class of expanded clone.

v_gene: TRBV12-3/TRBV12-4
d_gene: TRBD2
abundance: many
j_gene: TRBJ2-7
CDR3nt: TGTGCCAGCAGTCCAAGCGGGAGCTCGGGCTACGAGCAGTACTTC
CDR3aa: CASSPSGSSGYEQYF

v_gene: TRBV12-3/TRBV12-4
d_gene: NA
abundance: many
j_gene: TRBJ2-2
CDR3nt: TGTGCCAGCACCTGGAGGAGGGGGCCCACCGGGGAGCTGTTTTTT
CDR3aa: CASTWRRGPTGELFF

v_gene: TRBV12-3/TRBV12-4
d_gene: TRBD1
abundance: many
j_gene: TRBJ2-5
CDR3nt: TGTGCCAGCAGTCCAAAACTCCGGGACAGGGGTGTAGAGACCCAGTACTTC
CDR3aa: CASSPKLRDRGVETQYF

v_gene: TRBV20-1
d_gene: NA
abundance: NA
j_gene: TRBJ1-6
CDR3nt: TGCAGTGCTAGATTTGCCGTTTTTCGAGGAGTGTATAATTCACCCCTCCACTTT
CDR3aa: CSARFAVFRGVYNSPLHF

v_gene: TRBV7-2
d_gene: TRBD1
abundance: few
j_gene: TRBJ2-7
CDR3nt: TGTGCCAGCAGCTCCCGTTCAGACAGGGTTGGCGAGCAGTACTTC
CDR3aa: CASSSRSDRVGEQYF

v_gene: TRBV29-1
d_gene: NA
abundance: many
j_gene: TRBJ1-2
CDR3nt: TGCAGCGTAGTCCCTGGGGTGGCTAACTATGGCTACACCTTC
CDR3aa: CSVVPGVANYGYTF

v_gene: TRBV6-5
d_gene: TRBD1
abundance: many
j_gene: TRBJ1-1
CDR3nt: TGTGCCAGCAGTTGGACAGGGGCGCTTTTCTTT
CDR3aa: CASSWTGALFF

v_gene: TRBV4-2
d_gene: NA
abundance: many
j_gene: TRBJ2-7
CDR3nt: TGTGCCAGCAGCCTTGCGGGACCTACGGGATACGAGCAGTACTTC
CDR3aa: CASSLAGPTGYEQYF

v_gene: TRBV6-1
d_gene: NA
abundance: NA
j_gene: TRBJ1-1
CDR3nt: TGTGCCAGCAGTGCATACCCGGGACTCGAAGCTTTCTTT
CDR3aa: CASSAYPGLEAFF

v_gene: TRBV6-2/TRBV6-3
d_gene: NA
abundance: few
j_gene: TRBJ1-1
CDR3nt: TGTGCCAGCAGTTATCTTGGGGGATCGAACACTGAAGCTTTCTTT
CDR3aa: CASSYLGGSNTEAFF

v_gene: TRBV20-1
d_gene: NA
abundance: many
j_gene: TRBJ2-7
CDR3nt: TGCAGTGCTAGGCGACCGACGGTATCCTACGAGCAGTACTTC
CDR3aa: CSARRPTVSYEQYF

v_gene: TRBV11-2
d_gene: TRBD1
abundance: many
j_gene: TRBJ1-2
CDR3nt: TGTGCCAGCAGCTTAGGGACAGGGAAAGAAGGCTACACCTTC
CDR3aa: CASSLGTGKEGYTF

v_gene: TRBV28
d_gene: NA
abundance: many
j_gene: TRBJ2-7
CDR3nt: TGTGCCAGCAGTTTCCCCGCCATGGACGGGACCTACGAGCAGTACTTC
CDR3aa: CASSFPAMDGTYEQYF

v_gene: TRBV2
d_gene: NA
abundance: many
j_gene: TRBJ2-4
CDR3nt: TGTGCCAGCAGCAACCCGGGACTAGCCAAAAACATTCAGTACTTC
CDR3aa: CASSNPGLAKNIQYF

v_gene: TRBV5-1
d_gene: TRBD2
abundance: many
j_gene: TRBJ2-7
CDR3nt: TGCGCCAGCAGCTTGGTGGTGACTAGCGGATCCTACGAGCAGTACTTC
CDR3aa: CASSLVVTSGSYEQYF

v_gene: TRBV11-2
d_gene: NA
abundance: many
j_gene: TRBJ1-2
CDR3nt: TGTGCCAGCAGCTTAGATGTCGGGGGGAATGGCTACACCTTC
CDR3aa: CASSLDVGGNGYTF

v_gene: TRBV27
d_gene: NA
abundance: NA
j_gene: TRBJ1-2
CDR3nt: TGTGCCAGCAGCCGTAACCATTGGGAGGGCTACACCTTC
CDR3aa: CASSRNHWEGYTF

v_gene: TRBV28
d_gene: TRBD2
abundance: NA
j_gene: TRBJ2-2
CDR3nt: TGTGCCAGCCTACCGGGAGGGCCCGGCGGGGAGCTGTTTTTT
CDR3aa: CASLPGGPGGELFF

v_gene: TRBV27
d_gene: NA
abundance: few
j_gene: TRBJ2-2
CDR3nt: TGTGCCAGCAGTCAAACGAGGGAGGCCGGGGAGCTGTTTTTT
CDR3aa: CASSQTREAGELFF

v_gene: TRBV20-1
d_gene: TRBD2
abundance: many
j_gene: TRBJ2-7
CDR3nt: TGCAGTGCTAGTTTAAGTTGGGCGGGAGGCTACGAGCAGTACTTC
CDR3aa: CSASLSWAGGYEQYF

v_gene: TRBV12-3/TRBV12-4
d_gene: TRBD2
abundance: NA
j_gene: TRBJ2-4
CDR3nt: TGTGCCAGCAGTTCAACTAGCGGGAGACACATTCAGTACTTC
CDR3aa: CASSSTSGRHIQYF

v_gene: TRBV20-1
d_gene: NA
abundance: many
j_gene: TRBJ2-5
CDR3nt: TGCAGTGCGCTGGGCCTTCTTTGGGAGACCCAGTACTTC
CDR3aa: CSALGLLWETQYF

v_gene: TRBV18
d_gene: NA
abundance: many
j_gene: TRBJ2-2
CDR3nt: TGTGCCAGCTCACCCTCACTAGGACCCGGGGAGCTGTTTTTT
CDR3aa: CASSPSLGPGELFF

v_gene: TRBV5-1
d_gene: NA
abundance: few
j_gene: TRBJ2-5
CDR3nt: TGCGCCAGCAGCCTAGGACTGCCTCGACAAGAGACCCAGTACTTC
CDR3aa: CASSLGLPRQETQYF

v_gene: TRBV6-1
d_gene: NA
abundance: NA
j_gene: TRBJ2-7
CDR3nt: TGTGCCAGCAGTGAAAGTGTAGTTGTCTCCATGTTCGGGCAGTACTTC
CDR3aa: CASSESVVVSMFGQYF

v_gene: TRBV7-8
d_gene: TRBD2
abundance: NA
j_gene: TRBJ2-5
CDR3nt: TGTGCCACTAGACTAGCGGGAGCGAAGGAGACCCAGTACTTC
CDR3aa: CATRLAGAKETQYF

v_gene: TRBV20-1
d_gene: NA
abundance: many
j_gene: TRBJ2-7
CDR3nt: TGCAGTGCTAGACCGCATGGGGGAGGGGGGAGCGAGCAGTACTTC
CDR3aa: CSARPHGGGGSEQYF

v_gene: TRBV4-1
d_gene: NA
abundance: many
j_gene: TRBJ2-7
CDR3nt: TGCGCCAGCAGCCAAGACCAGGGGTCACTCCCATCCTACGAGCAGTACTTC
CDR3aa: CASSQDQGSLPSYEQYF

v_gene: TRBV19
d_gene: NA
abundance: few
j_gene: TRBJ2-2
CDR3nt: TGTGCCAGCCCGGGTGACACCGGGGAGCTGTTTTTT
CDR3aa: CASPGDTGELFF

v_gene: TRBV12-3/TRBV12-4
d_gene: NA
abundance: NA
j_gene: TRBJ1-6
CDR3nt: TGTGCCAGCAGTGCACAGGGTGGCGATTCACCCCTCCACTTT
CDR3aa: CASSAQGGDSPLHF

v_gene: TRBV10-3
d_gene: NA
abundance: many
j_gene: TRBJ1-5
CDR3nt: TGTGCCATCAGTGAGGGGGAGGCCCAGCATTTT
CDR3aa: CAISEGEAQHF

v_gene: TRBV7-2
d_gene: NA
abundance: many
j_gene: TRBJ1-2
CDR3nt: TGTGCCAGCAGCCCTCGGGCTGGCTATGGCTACACCTTC
CDR3aa: CASSPRAGYGYTF

v_gene: TRBV5-1
d_gene: TRBD2
abundance: many
j_gene: TRBJ2-7
CDR3nt: TGCGCCAGCAGCTTGGAGACTAGCGGGAAGCTCGGCGAGCAGTACTTC
CDR3aa: CASSLETSGKLGEQYF

v_gene: TRBV18
d_gene: NA
abundance: many
j_gene: TRBJ1-2
CDR3nt: TGTGCCAGCTCACCAACGAGAGTGGACGGCTACACCTTC
CDR3aa: CASSPTRVDGYTF

v_gene: TRBV6-1
d_gene: NA
abundance: many
j_gene: TRBJ2-7
CDR3nt: TGTGCCAGCAGTGAATCTTTCACAAACTCCTACGAGCAGTACTTC
CDR3aa: CASSESFTNSYEQYF

v_gene: TRBV12-3/TRBV12-4
d_gene: NA
abundance: many
j_gene: TRBJ2-7
CDR3nt: TGTGCCAGCAGGAGTTACGGAGGGTACAACGAGCAGTACTTC
CDR3aa: CASRSYGGYNEQYF

v_gene: TRBV7-9
d_gene: TRBD1
abundance: many
j_gene: TRBJ1-6
CDR3nt: TGTGCCAGCAGCGAGGGACAGGGATGGGATTCACCCCTCCACTTT
CDR3aa: CASSEGQGWDSPLHF

v_gene: TRBV12-3/TRBV12-4
d_gene: NA
abundance: NA
j_gene: TRBJ1-1
CDR3nt: TGTGCCAGCAGTTTTCGACTCCTTCCGGGAAACACTGAAGCTTTCTTT
CDR3aa: CASSFRLLPGNTEAFF

v_gene: TRBV6-2/TRBV6-3
d_gene: NA
abundance: once
j_gene: TRBJ2-6
CDR3nt: TGTGCCAGCAGTCACCCAAACTCTGGGGCCAACGTCCTGACTTTC
CDR3aa: CASSHPNSGANVLTF

v_gene: TRBV5-1
d_gene: NA
abundance: many
j_gene: TRBJ2-5
CDR3nt: TGCGCCAGCAGCACTCCAGGGATTCAAGAGACCCAGTACTTC
CDR3aa: CASSTPGIQETQYF

v_gene: TRBV13
d_gene: NA
abundance: NA
j_gene: TRBJ1-2
CDR3nt: TGTGCCAGCAGCTTTGAACAGGGTGGCGGCTACACCTTC
CDR3aa: CASSFEQGGGYTF

v_gene: TRBV9
d_gene: TRBD2
abundance: many
j_gene: TRBJ2-2
CDR3nt: TGTGCCAGCAGCCCTCGACTAGCGGCCACCGGGGAGCTGTTTTTT
CDR3aa: CASSPRLAATGELFF

v_gene: TRBV12-3/TRBV12-4
d_gene: NA
abundance: NA
j_gene: TRBJ2-4
CDR3nt: TGTGCCAGCAGCTCTGCCCCTCTTAACATTCAGTACTTC
CDR3aa: CASSSAPLNIQYF

v_gene: TRBV7-9
d_gene: NA
abundance: many
j_gene: TRBJ1-1
CDR3nt: TGTGCCAGCAGCTCCCCTCCCGGGGTCACTGAAGCTTTCTTT
CDR3aa: CASSSPPGVTEAFF

v_gene: TRBV20-1
d_gene: NA
abundance: NA
j_gene: TRBJ2-5
CDR3nt: TGCAGTGCTCCGGGCCAGGGTGTAGAGACCCAGTACTTC
CDR3aa: CSAPGQGVETQYF

v_gene: TRBV6-5
d_gene: NA
abundance: NA
j_gene: TRBJ1-2
CDR3nt: TGTGCCAGCAGTTCTACAACAGGGAACTATGGCTACACCTTC
CDR3aa: CASSSTTGNYGYTF

v_gene: TRBV27
d_gene: TRBD2
abundance: NA
j_gene: TRBJ2-5
CDR3nt: TGTGCCAGCAGTTTATGGGTAGCGGGAGGGCCGCGGGAGACCCAGTACTTC
CDR3aa: CASSLWVAGGPRETQYF

v_gene: TRBV12-3/TRBV12-4
d_gene: TRBD2
abundance: NA
j_gene: TRBJ2-5
CDR3nt: TGTGCCAGCAGTTTAGGACGGACTAGCGGGGAGGGGGCCCAGTACTTC
CDR3aa: CASSLGRTSGEGAQYF

v_gene: TRBV24-1
d_gene: NA
abundance: NA
j_gene: TRBJ1-1
CDR3nt: TGTGCCAGCAGTTACTCGGCCGGAGGAGGCTGGGCTTTCTTT
CDR3aa: CASSYSAGGGWAFF

v_gene: TRBV11-2
d_gene: TRBD2
abundance: many
j_gene: TRBJ2-7
CDR3nt: TGTGCCAGCAGCTCTCGGACTAGCGGGACAAGTTTCTACGAGCAGTACTTC
CDR3aa: CASSSRTSGTSFYEQYF

v_gene: TRBV12-3/TRBV12-4
d_gene: NA
abundance: NA
j_gene: TRBJ2-2
CDR3nt: TGTGCCAGCAGTTCAAGCGGGTGGGCAGACGGGGAGCTGTTTTTT
CDR3aa: CASSSSGWADGELFF

v_gene: TRBV24-1
d_gene: TRBD1
abundance: NA
j_gene: TRBJ2-7
CDR3nt: TGTGCCACCAGTGGGGGACAGGCCTACGAGCAGTACTTC
CDR3aa: CATSGGQAYEQYF

v_gene: TRBV28
d_gene: NA
abundance: NA
j_gene: TRBJ1-2
CDR3nt: TGTGCCAGCAGTTTTCCAGGGTTGGGCTACACCTTC
CDR3aa: CASSFPGLGYTF

v_gene: TRBV7-2
d_gene: NA
abundance: many
j_gene: TRBJ1-6
CDR3nt: TGTGCCAGCAGCATAAGGACAGTGGATTCACCCCTCCACTTT
CDR3aa: CASSIRTVDSPLHF

v_gene: TRBV19
d_gene: NA
abundance: many
j_gene: TRBJ2-7
CDR3nt: TGTGCCAGTACCCCCGGGTCCACCTACGAGCAGTACTTC
CDR3aa: CASTPGSTYEQYF